These 9 T cell receptor beta chains share one sample of origin, sequenced in a study of blood T cells in healthy people across ages. The authors ran a second PCR of 7 to 11 cycles using a sample-barcoded 5' primer and a J-beta primer mix. MiXCR was run by TCRdb on the 5' RACE reads, yielding one entry per CDR3 protein. The sample holds about 800,000 distinct CDR3 sequences, more than 35% seen once. Material: blood. Receptor source: an elderly man in good health.

The chain has TRBV6-6 and TRBJ2-3; D is possibly TRBD2 (5 bases). There are 12 residues in the CDR3. Germline values: CDR1 MNHNY, CDR2 SVGAGI (reference sequence). Trimming left V 8 bases short and J 0 bases short, with 6 bases between. In nucleotides, the CDR3 is TGTGCCAGCGGGGAGAGCACAGATACGCAGTATTTT. This sequence encodes CASGESTDTQYF.

This clonotype showed up many times. The V gene is TRBV10-3, the J gene TRBJ2-3, with 13 bases identical to TRBD2. Trimming removed 2 bases from V and 7 bases from J; junction bases left unmatched: 3. Germline CDR1 and CDR2: ENHRY and SYGVKD. The CDR3 totals 15 residues. The CDR3: CAISETSGRVNTQYF. CDR3 nucleotides: TGTGCCATCAGTGAGACTAGCGGGAGGGTAAATACGCAGTATTTT.

The rearrangement joins TRBV29-1 to TRBJ2-3; 8 bases are a match to TRBD2. Per germline, CDR1 SQVTM and CDR2 ANQGSEA. After removal of 5 bases from V and 1 base from J, the junction contained 2 bases not matched to a gene. CDR3 length: 13 amino acids. The CDR3 is CSVSGSGTDTQYF. CDR3 sequence (DNA): TGCAGCGTTAGCGGGAGTGGCACAGATACGCAGTATTTT.

This clonotype came up a few times. This chain connects TRBV20-1 to TRBJ2-3, with 8 bases lining up with TRBD1. CDR1 DFQATT and CDR2 SNEGSKA come from the germline V gene (reference sequence). The J segment lost 0 bases and the V segment lost 5 bases, leaving 4 bases of the junction unmatched. The CDR3 runs to 14 residues. The CDR3 here is CSADNRGSTDTQYF. The CDR3 nucleotides read TGCAGTGCTGATAACAGGGGGAGCACAGATACGCAGTATTTT.

The chain employs TRBV27 and TRBJ2-1, with TRBD2 as a possible D gene (5 bases). Per germline, CDR1 MNHEY and CDR2 SMNVEV (reference sequence). The V and J ends lost 8 bases and 7 bases respectively, with 12 bases between them. The CDR3 length is 12 residues. Here the CDR3 reads CASRTHQNEQFF. Written as DNA, the CDR3 is TGTGCCAGCCGGACTCATCAGAATGAGCAGTTCTTC.

This clonotype was seen only a few times. This chain uses TRBV7-8 with TRBJ2-1; 11 bases match TRBD1. The V gene end was trimmed by 4 bases and the J gene end by 9 bases; junction bases not matched to a gene: 14. The germline gives CDR1 SGHVS, CDR2 FQNEAQ. This CDR3 comprises 17 residues. CDR3 region: CASSSRGQGASTTEQFF. CDR3 DNA: TGTGCCAGCAGCTCCAGAGGACAGGGGGCGTCGACGACTGAGCAGTTCTTC.

This clonotype was recorded a few times. V gene TRBV20-1 combines with J gene TRBJ2-1, with D possibly being TRBD2 (5 bases). The CDR3 totals 17 residues. V was clipped by 6 bases and J by 5 bases, with 26 bases between them. CDR1 and CDR2 from the germline V gene are DFQATT and SNEGSKA (reference sequence). CDR3 amino acids: CSAAGLGGIARHNEQFF. CDR3 DNA sequence: TGCAGTGCCGCGGGCCTTGGTGGTATCGCTAGACACAATGAGCAGTTCTTC.

This clonotype has more than one count but fewer than ten. The CDR3 sequence: CSARELALTYEQYF. In DNA form, the CDR3 reads TGCAGTGCTAGAGAACTAGCGTTAACCTACGAGCAGTACTTC. This chain connects TRBV20-1 to TRBJ2-7; 7 nucleotides match TRBD2. Germline V gives CDR1 DFQATT, CDR2 SNEGSKA (reference sequence). The CDR3 contains 14 residues. With 0 bases clipped from V and 2 bases from J, the junction kept 4 bases outside the gene matches.

The CDR3 coding sequence is TGTGCCAGCAGTTCCCCCTTGGGGAGGTCGGCCGAGCAGTACTTC. As protein: CASSSPLGRSAEQYF. The J gene is TRBJ2-5, the V gene TRBV12-3 or TRBV12-4; tentatively, D is TRBD2 (6 bases). The J call is doubtful: the DNA matches TRBJ2-7 better. This CDR3 region has 15 residues.